One sample yielded the 6 T cell receptor beta chains listed below, sequenced in a study of early T cells in non-severe SARS-CoV-2 infection. TCRdb passed the 5' RACE reads through MiXCR, listing each CDR3 protein once. The table has roughly 83,000 distinct CDR3 sequences, around 9.3% seen once; the top ten hold roughly 8%. Sample: whole blood, taken at baseline. The receptors were gathered from an adult who was a healthcare worker with PCR-confirmed SARS-CoV-2 infection or an uninfected control (not recorded which).

This clonotype was seen at least ten times. The V and J genes are TRBV7-3 and TRBJ2-1, with D perhaps matching TRBD1 (6 bases). Trimming pared 4 bases from V and 6 bases from J, leaving 22 bases between. This CDR3 has 17 amino acids. Germline CDR1 and CDR2: SGHTA and FQGTGA. The CDR3: CASSSRPGHIFSNEQFF. The DNA for the CDR3 is TGTGCCAGCAGCTCTCGACCGGGACACATATTCTCCAATGAGCAGTTCTTC.

This clonotype was picked up a small number of times. The J gene is TRBJ2-3, the V gene TRBV7-9, with TRBD1 as a possible D gene (6 bases). The CDR3 is made up of 18 amino acids. CDR1 is SEHNR and CDR2 is FQNEAQ in the germline V gene (reference sequence). V was cut by 6 bases and J by 0 bases, with 22 bases left in between. The chain's CDR3 is CASSYGRGQFRSTDTQYF. The CDR3 coding sequence is TGTGCCAGCAGTTATGGTAGAGGACAGTTCAGAAGCACAGATACGCAGTATTTT.

The chain is built from TRBV5-1 and TRBJ2-3; 9 positions match TRBD2. J lost 2 bases, V lost 3 bases, and 7 bases had no gene match. The germline V gene encodes CDR1 SGHRS and CDR2 YFSETQ. CDR3 length: 16 amino acids. In DNA form, the CDR3 reads TGCGCCAGCAGCTCGAGCCTAGCGGGACCCACAGATACGCAGTATTTT. Residues: CASSSSLAGPTDTQYF.

This chain links TRBV2 with TRBJ2-7; D gene unclear. CDR3 length: 13 residues. The V end was cut by 2 bases, the J end by 6 bases, with 11 bases between. Germline values: CDR1 SNHLY, CDR2 FYNNEI. CDR3 loop: CASSEWSLSEQYF. CDR3 nucleotide sequence: TGTGCCAGCAGTGAATGGTCTCTCTCCGAGCAGTACTTC.

The chain couples TRBV28 to TRBJ1-2; TRBD1 matches at 8 bases. V was clipped by 2 bases and J by 7 bases; unmatched bases: 12. CDR3 size: 16 residues. Germline V gene lookup returns CDR1 MDHEN and CDR2 SYDVKM. The CDR3 protein is CASSLPPSLGTGGYTF. DNA of the CDR3: TGTGCCAGCAGTTTACCGCCCTCCCTTGGGACAGGTGGCTACACCTTC.

J is TRBJ2-1 and V is TRBV27; tentative D call: TRBD1 (6 bases). V lost 6 bases and J 13 bases, leaving 25 bases between the germline ends. This CDR3 contains 15 residues. Germline-derived CDR1 and CDR2 are MNHEY and SMNVEV (reference sequence). In DNA, the CDR3 is TGTGCCAGCAGCGCGAACAGGGTAGTCGTCGGGGTACAGTTCTTC. Its translation: CASSANRVVVGVQFF.